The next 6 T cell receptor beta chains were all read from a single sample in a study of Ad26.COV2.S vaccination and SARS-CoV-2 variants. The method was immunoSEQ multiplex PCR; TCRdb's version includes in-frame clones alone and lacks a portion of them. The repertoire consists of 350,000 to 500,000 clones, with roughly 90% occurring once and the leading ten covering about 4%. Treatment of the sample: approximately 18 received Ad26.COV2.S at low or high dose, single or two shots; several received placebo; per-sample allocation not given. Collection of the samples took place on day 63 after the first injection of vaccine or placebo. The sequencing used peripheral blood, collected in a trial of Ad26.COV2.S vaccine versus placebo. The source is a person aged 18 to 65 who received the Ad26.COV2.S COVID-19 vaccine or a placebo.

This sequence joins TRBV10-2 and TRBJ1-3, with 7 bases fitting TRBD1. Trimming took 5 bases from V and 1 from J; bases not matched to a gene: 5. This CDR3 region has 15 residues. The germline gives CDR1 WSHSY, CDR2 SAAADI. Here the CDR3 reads CASSRTGDSGNTIYF. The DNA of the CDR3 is TGCGCCAGCAGTAGAACAGGGGATTCTGGAAACACCATATATTTT.

The CDR3 sequence is CASSRDRASYGYTF. In nucleotides, the CDR3 is TGTGCCAGCAGCCGGGACAGGGCCAGCTATGGCTACACCTTC. The rearrangement joins TRBV6-2 or TRBV6-3 to TRBJ1-2, with 9 bases identical to TRBD1. V dropped 6 bases and J dropped 4; count of bases not matched to a gene: 6. Germline V gene sequence: CDR1 MNHEY, CDR2 SVGEGT. The CDR3 runs to 14 residues.

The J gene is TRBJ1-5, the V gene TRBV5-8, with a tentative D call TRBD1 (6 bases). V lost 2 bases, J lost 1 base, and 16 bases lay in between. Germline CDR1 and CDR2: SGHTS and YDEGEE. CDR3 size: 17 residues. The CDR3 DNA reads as TGTGCCAGCAGCTTAGCTTTGCGGACAGTCAGCAATCAGCCCCAGCATTTT. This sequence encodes CASSLALRTVSNQPQHF. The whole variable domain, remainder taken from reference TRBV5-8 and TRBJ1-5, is EAGVTQSPTHLIKTRGQQATLRCSPISGHTSVYWYQQALGLGLQFLLWYDEGEERNRGNFPPRFSGRQFPNYSSELNVNALELEDSALYLCASSLALRTVSNQPQHFGDGTRLSIL.

CDR3 loop: CASSSGLVTGELFF. Written as DNA, the CDR3 is TGCGCCAGCAGCTCAGGACTCGTCACCGGGGAGCTGTTTTTT. This rearrangement joins TRBV5-1 to TRBJ2-2; D might be TRBD2 (5 bases). CDR3 length: 14 amino acids. The V and J ends lost 3 bases and 4 bases respectively, with 10 bases between them. Germline V gene data show CDR1 as SGHRS and CDR2 as YFSETQ.

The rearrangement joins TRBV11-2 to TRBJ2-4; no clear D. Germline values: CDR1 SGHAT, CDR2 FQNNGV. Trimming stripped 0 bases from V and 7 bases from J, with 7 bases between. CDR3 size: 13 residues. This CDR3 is CASSLDTENIQYF. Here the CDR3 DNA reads TGTGCCAGCAGCTTAGATACTGAGAACATTCAGTACTTC.

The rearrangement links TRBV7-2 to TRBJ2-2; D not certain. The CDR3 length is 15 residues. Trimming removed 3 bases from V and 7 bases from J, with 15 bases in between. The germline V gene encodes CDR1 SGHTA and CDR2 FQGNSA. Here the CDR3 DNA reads TGTGCCAGCAGCTTCCTAGGGATTGATCACGGGGAGCTGTTTTTT. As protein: CASSFLGIDHGELFF. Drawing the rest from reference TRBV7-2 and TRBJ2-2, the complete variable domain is GAGVSQSPSNKVTEKGKDVELRCDPISGHTALYWYRQSLGQGLEFLIYFQGNSAPDKSGLPSDRFSAERTGGSVSTLTIQRTQQEDSAVYLCASSFLGIDHGELFFGEGSRLTVL.